One and the same sample provided the 19 T cell receptor beta chains below, sequenced in a study of shared clonotypes between healthy human individuals. Clones were read by immunoSEQ multiplex PCR, and TCRdb kept only the in-frame ones, dropping some. Among 2.5 million or so clones listed, about 92% were seen once. The sample comprised naive CD4+ T cells sorted from blood. Subset given: CD45RA+ positively selected. The source of these receptors is a man aged 18 to 29 in good health.

To note about this clone: This sample includes further DNA sequences coding for the same CDR3. DNA for the CDR3: TGTGCCAGCAGCTTAGGAACCGGCCCCTACGAGCAGTACTTC. It encodes CASSLGTGPYEQYF. The chain links TRBV7-2 to TRBJ2-7; no clear D gene. The germline V and J ends were trimmed by 1 base and 2 bases, with 9 bases remaining between them. CDR1 is SGHTA and CDR2 is FQGNSA in the germline V gene. The CDR3 is 14 residues long.

The rearrangement joins TRBV5-6 to TRBJ1-1; D remains unclear. Germline values: CDR1 SGHDT, CDR2 YYEEEE. The length of the CDR3 is 15 residues. Trimming removed 1 base at V and 1 base at J, with 11 bases between. CDR3 sequence: CASSLSRSGNTEAFF. The CDR3 nucleotides read TGTGCCAGCAGCTTGTCACGCTCCGGGAACACTGAAGCTTTCTTT.

The CDR3 region has the DNA TGCGCCAGCAGCTTGGACTCCTCCTCACTGTATGGCTACACCTTC. Residues: CASSLDSSSLYGYTF. The chain recombines TRBV5-1 with TRBJ1-2; D is undetermined. From germline, CDR1 is SGHRS and CDR2 YFSETQ. The CDR3 length is 15 residues. Trimming left V 0 bases short and J 5 bases short, with 14 bases between. The complete variable domain, with remaining parts taken from reference TRBV5-1 and TRBJ1-2, reads KAGVTQTPRYLIKTRGQQVTLSCSPISGHRSVSWYQQTPGQGLQFLFEYFSETQRNKGNFPGRFSGRQFSNSRSEMNVSTLELGDSALYLCASSLDSSSLYGYTFGSGTRLTVV.

CDR3 loop: CASSRGREGNNEQFF. As DNA, the CDR3 is TGCGCCAGCAGCAGGGGCAGGGAAGGCAACAATGAGCAGTTCTTC. The rearrangement links TRBV5-1 to TRBJ2-1, with a weak D call TRBD1 (5 bases). The germline gives CDR1 SGHRS, CDR2 YFSETQ. V lost 4 bases and J 5 bases, leaving 16 bases between the germline ends. The CDR3 is 15 amino acids. The full variable domain, rest sourced from reference TRBV5-1 and TRBJ2-1, is KAGVTQTPRYLIKTRGQQVTLSCSPISGHRSVSWYQQTPGQGLQFLFEYFSETQRNKGNFPGRFSGRQFSNSRSEMNVSTLELGDSALYLCASSRGREGNNEQFFGPGTRLTVL.

The CDR3 sequence is CASSFGQGTQPQHF. DNA for the CDR3: TGTGCCAGCAGTTTCGGACAGGGTACCCAGCCCCAGCATTTT. The chain links TRBV28 to TRBJ1-5; TRBD1 matches at 8 bases. The CDR3 covers 14 residues. The V and J ends lost 3 bases and 7 bases, in that order; junction bases with no gene match: 5. The germline CDR1 and CDR2 sequences are MDHEN and SYDVKM.

The chain is built from TRBV7-2 and TRBJ1-3; tentative D call: TRBD1 (5 bases). Germline lookup yields CDR1 SGHTA and CDR2 FQGNSA. This CDR3 region has 17 residues. V lost 1 base to trimming and J lost 1 base, with 14 bases between them. In nucleotides, the CDR3 is TGTGCCAGCAGCTTAGTTGGGGGACCATTATCTGGAAACACCATATATTTT. Its protein is CASSLVGGPLSGNTIYF.

The chain couples TRBV7-2 to TRBJ2-7; a weak D match, TRBD2 (5 bases). Per germline, CDR1 SGHTA and CDR2 FQGNSA. The CDR3 contains 14 residues. V was pared by 1 base and J by 7 bases, with 14 bases between. This CDR3 is CASSLVTSGSEQYF. CDR3 coding DNA: TGTGCCAGCAGCTTAGTGACCTCGGGGAGTGAGCAGTACTTC.

This clone was recorded only once. This chain joins TRBV27 and TRBJ2-3; TRBD1 might be the D (6 bases). The CDR3 has 14 amino acids. Germline values: CDR1 MNHEY, CDR2 SMNVEV (reference sequence). Trimming left V 5 bases short and J 2 bases short, with 11 bases between. The CDR3 DNA follows: TGTGCCAGCAGTAGGGACATTTCCACAGATACGCAGTATTTT. Amino acids: CASSRDISTDTQYF.

The rearrangement uses TRBV11-2 and TRBJ2-2; D gene uncertain. Germline V lookup: CDR1 SGHAT, CDR2 FQNNGV. The CDR3 has 15 residues. V was cut by 1 base and J by 3 bases, with 9 bases left in between. The CDR3 region has the DNA TGTGCCAGCAGCTTAGCAACTTTTTACACCGGGGAGCTGTTTTTT. This codes for CASSLATFYTGELFF.

The V and J genes are TRBV6-1 and TRBJ2-2; D is possibly TRBD1 (8 bases). The CDR3 is made up of 13 amino acids. V dropped 11 bases and J dropped 6 bases, with 16 bases sitting between them. Germline V gene data show CDR1 as MNHNS and CDR2 as SASEGT. CDR3 sequence (DNA): TGTGCCGGAGGCGGGGGACAGGCCGGGGAGCTGTTTTTT. This sequence encodes CAGGGGQAGELFF.

The V gene is TRBV10-3, the J gene TRBJ2-3; 10 positions match TRBD1. CDR1 ENHRY and CDR2 SYGVKD come from the germline V gene. There are 15 residues in the CDR3. V lost 7 bases to trimming and J lost 0 bases; unmatched junction nucleotides: 4. For the CDR3, the DNA is TGTGCCATCACCCCGGACAGGGGGAGCACAGATACGCAGTATTTT. Residues: CAITPDRGSTDTQYF.

The rearrangement joins TRBV5-4 to TRBJ2-7, with D maybe TRBD2 (6 bases). The V and J ends lost 3 bases and 2 bases respectively, with 12 bases between them. This CDR3 region has 14 residues. Germline V CDR1 and CDR2: SGHNT, YYREEE (reference sequence). The CDR3 loop is CASSSARGPYEQYF. The CDR3, as DNA: TGTGCCAGCAGCTCGGCGCGGGGCCCCTACGAGCAGTACTTC. The entire variable domain, with the rest obtained from reference TRBV5-4 and TRBJ2-7, is as follows: ETGVTQSPTHLIKTRGQQVTLRCSSQSGHNTVSWYQQALGQGPQFIFQYYREEENGRGNFPPRFSGLQFPNYSSELNVNALELDDSALYLCASSSARGPYEQYFGPGTRLTVT.

V is TRBV28 and J is TRBJ2-3; 7 nucleotides align to TRBD1. The V and J ends lost 0 bases and 5 bases, in that order; junction bases with no gene match: 2. The CDR3 spans 14 residues. Per the germline V gene, CDR1 is MDHEN and CDR2 is SYDVKM. CDR3 nucleotides: TGTGCCAGCAGTTTATGGCAGGGGGTAGATACGCAGTATTTT. It is translated as CASSLWQGVDTQYF.

The V gene is TRBV6-6, the J gene TRBJ2-4; TRBD1 agrees at 11 bases. Germline V gene sequence: CDR1 MNHNY, CDR2 SVGAGI (reference sequence). J lost 10 bases, V lost 7 bases, and 9 bases had no gene match. CDR3 length: 14 residues. The DNA for the CDR3 is TGTGCCAGCACCTTGGGACAGGGGGTGGGAATTCAGTACTTC. This translates into CASTLGQGVGIQYF.

The chain joins TRBV7-9 to TRBJ2-7; 8 bases are shared with TRBD2. From germline, CDR1 is SEHNR and CDR2 FQNEAQ (reference sequence). V trimming: 2 bases; J trimming: 6 bases; junction bases outside the gene matches: 6. The CDR3 totals 14 residues. Written as DNA, the CDR3 is TGTGCCAGCAGCTTACTTGTAGCGGGATCCGAGCAGTACTTC. Its protein product is CASSLLVAGSEQYF.

DNA of the CDR3: TGTGCCAGCAGTGCTCGGACAGGGGCTAACACTGAAGCTTTCTTT. It encodes CASSARTGANTEAFF. This chain uses TRBV6-1 with TRBJ1-1, with 9 positions matching TRBD1. The CDR3 is 15 residues long. Germline V CDR1 and CDR2: MNHNS, SASEGT. With 4 bases clipped from V and 2 bases from J, the junction kept 5 bases outside the gene matches.

The chain employs TRBV5-4 and TRBJ2-1; perhaps D is TRBD1 or TRBD2 (5 bases each). The CDR3 runs to 14 residues. Per the germline V gene, CDR1 is SGHNT and CDR2 is YYREEE (reference sequence). The V gene lost 4 bases and the J gene lost 8 bases, with 16 bases spanning the gap. The chain's CDR3 is CASSGDPVIDEQFF. CDR3 in DNA: TGTGCCAGCAGCGGGGACCCCGTTATCGATGAGCAGTTCTTC.

This sequence joins TRBV4-1 and TRBJ1-2; D ambiguous. This CDR3 has 14 amino acids. CDR1 and CDR2 (germline): MGHRA, YSYEKL. V shed 0 bases and J shed 5 bases, with 10 bases lying between them. This CDR3 is CASSQDGQSYGYTF. Here the CDR3 DNA reads TGCGCCAGCAGCCAAGACGGGCAGTCTTATGGCTACACCTTC.

This clone was picked up one time. The J gene is TRBJ2-7, the V gene TRBV2; tentatively, D is TRBD1 or TRBD2 (6 bases each). CDR1 and CDR2 from the germline V gene are SNHLY and FYNNEI. The CDR3 loop spans 13 amino acids. Trimming pared 5 bases from V and 3 bases from J, leaving 11 bases between. In DNA form, the CDR3 reads TGTGCCAGCAGTTCACAGGGAGGCTACGAGCAGTACTTC. Protein: CASSSQGGYEQYF. Drawing the rest from reference TRBV2 and TRBJ2-7, the complete variable domain is EPEVTQTPSHQVTQMGQEVILRCVPISNHLYFYWYRQILGQKVEFLVSFYNNEISEKSEIFDDQFSVERPDGSNFTLKIRSTKLEDSAMYFCASSSQGGYEQYFGPGTRLTVT.